This is a list of T cell receptor beta chains from one sample in a study of brain T cells in children with intractable seizures. Method: immunoSEQ multiplex PCR; TCRdb's copy keeps in-frame clones and lacks some. The top ten hold 3.5% to 4% of the sample, which has 110,000 or so clones, around 94% seen once. Sample: peripheral blood, taken at surgery. These receptors were collected from a boy under two years old with hemimegalencephaly and intractable seizures. Both conserved end residues are part of each CDR3. D genes are given only for firm matches. For some rows the clone size is stated as once, few or many, or as a class when expanded; others skip it.

TRBD1	TRBJ2-3	-	TRBV6-6	CASSYPGQGADTQYF	TGTGCCAGCAGTTACCCGGGACAGGGGGCAGATACGCAGTATTTT
-	TRBJ2-5	-	TRBV28	CASVQGEETQYF	TGTGCCAGCGTCCAGGGTGAAGAGACCCAGTACTTC
-	TRBJ2-7	-	TRBV29-1	CSVEMGPYEQYF	TGCAGCGTTGAAATGGGGCCGTACGAGCAGTACTTC
-	TRBJ1-6	-	TRBV18	CASSATEGLSSPLHF	TGTGCCAGCTCAGCCACAGAGGGTCTGTCATCACCCCTCCACTTT
-	TRBJ1-5	-	TRBV27	CASSLRWDQPQHF	TGTGCCAGCAGTTTAAGGTGGGATCAGCCCCAGCATTTT
TRBD1	TRBJ2-7	-	TRBV25-1	CASSERQGAHEQYF	TGTGCCAGCAGTGAACGGCAGGGGGCTCACGAGCAGTACTTC
-	TRBJ2-7	-	TRBV12-3/TRBV12-4	CASSLWAYEQYF	TGTGCCAGCAGTTTATGGGCTTACGAGCAGTACTTC
TRBD1	TRBJ2-2	-	TRBV7-8	CASSLVTGAGTGELFF	TGTGCCAGCAGCTTAGTTACAGGGGCAGGGACCGGGGAGCTGTTTTTT
TRBD2	TRBJ2-2	-	TRBV19	CASSPLAGGLTGELFF	TGTGCCAGTAGTCCTTTAGCGGGAGGTCTCACCGGGGAGCTGTTTTTT
-	TRBJ2-3	-	TRBV27	CASSFWGSSTDTQYF	TGTGCCAGCAGTTTTTGGGGTAGTAGCACAGATACGCAGTATTTT
-	TRBJ1-1	once	TRBV15	CATSRDPGTEAFF	TGTGCCACCAGCAGAGATCCGGGGACTGAAGCTTTCTTT
-	TRBJ2-7	-	TRBV27	CASSLDAGASSYEQYF	TGTGCCAGCAGTTTAGACGCGGGGGCAAGCTCCTACGAGCAGTACTTC
-	TRBJ2-7	-	TRBV6-5	CASSKKGTVTYEQYF	TGTGCCAGCAGTAAAAAAGGGACTGTTACCTACGAGCAGTACTTC
TRBD2	TRBJ2-7	once	TRBV10-2	CASSDPGLAGREPSYEQYF	TGCGCCAGCAGTGATCCGGGACTAGCGGGAAGGGAACCTTCCTACGAGCAGTACTTC
-	TRBJ2-3	few	TRBV6-5	CASSTTGPRAQYF	TGTGCCAGCAGTACCACAGGGCCGCGAGCGCAGTATTTT
-	TRBJ2-3	-	TRBV27	CASSMGKDTQYF	TGTGCCAGCAGTATGGGGAAAGATACGCAGTATTTT
-	TRBJ2-2	-	TRBV5-6	CASSARAKSRRGELFF	TGTGCCAGCAGCGCCCGGGCAAAGTCCCGTCGCGGGGAGCTGTTTTTT
-	TRBJ1-4	-	TRBV30	CAWTSSGALNEKLFF	TGTGCCTGGACCTCCTCGGGCGCTTTAAATGAAAAACTGTTTTTT
-	TRBJ2-5	-	TRBV30	CAWSSFSIPQETQYF	TGTGCCTGGAGTAGTTTCAGCATACCCCAAGAGACCCAGTACTTC
-	TRBJ2-1	-	TRBV5-4	CASSLSLSSYNEQFF	TGTGCCAGCAGCTTGAGCCTGAGCTCCTACAATGAGCAGTTCTTC
-	TRBJ2-1	-	TRBV6-4	CASSINEQFF	TGTGCCAGCAGTATCAATGAGCAGTTCTTC
-	TRBJ1-1	-	TRBV4-1	CASSQVRGAGWGTEAFF	TGCGCCAGCAGCCAAGTCCGGGGGGCGGGCTGGGGCACTGAAGCTTTCTTT
TRBD1	TRBJ2-7	-	TRBV28	CASRQGAHHEQYF	TGTGCCAGCAGACAGGGGGCGCACCACGAGCAGTACTTC
-	TRBJ2-7	once	TRBV2	CASTRQPSYEQYF	TGTGCCAGCACAAGGCAGCCATCCTACGAGCAGTACTTC
TRBD1	TRBJ2-2	-	TRBV10-1	CASSPRQGGYGELFF	TGCGCCAGCAGTCCCCGACAGGGCGGCTACGGGGAGCTGTTTTTT
TRBD1	TRBJ2-3	few	TRBV4-3	CASSQERLGGADTQYF	TGCGCCAGCAGCCAAGAGAGATTAGGGGGCGCAGATACGCAGTATTTT
-	TRBJ1-4	-	TRBV29-1	CSVVRNEKLFF	TGCAGCGTTGTCAGAAATGAAAAACTGTTTTTT
TRBD2	TRBJ2-7	-	TRBV5-1	CASSSLAGGPGEQYF	TGCGCCAGCAGTTCGCTAGCGGGAGGGCCCGGCGAGCAGTACTTC
TRBD1	TRBJ2-3	-	TRBV7-9	CASSAGTGITDTQYF	TGTGCCAGCAGCGCCGGGACAGGGATTACAGATACGCAGTATTTT
-	TRBJ2-7	-	TRBV11-3	CASSLRTKSSYEQYF	TGTGCCAGCAGCTTGAGGACAAAGAGCTCCTACGAGCAGTACTTC
-	TRBJ1-5	-	TRBV2	CASSEAVIRDGQPQHF	TGTGCCAGCAGTGAAGCGGTCATCAGGGACGGTCAGCCCCAGCATTTT
TRBD1	TRBJ2-7	-	TRBV7-8	CASSLDRGYEQYF	TGTGCCAGCAGCCTGGACAGGGGATACGAGCAGTACTTC
TRBD1	TRBJ2-7	-	TRBV6-5	CASGRTGSYEQYF	TGTGCCAGCGGTCGGACAGGCTCCTACGAGCAGTACTTC
TRBD2	TRBJ2-2	-	TRBV10-3	CAISVSGSQNTGELFF	TGTGCCATCAGTGTCAGCGGGAGCCAGAACACCGGGGAGCTGTTTTTT
TRBD2	TRBJ2-2	-	TRBV27	CASRLTSGSSAGELFF	TGTGCCAGCAGGCTAACTAGCGGGAGTAGTGCCGGGGAGCTGTTTTTT
-	TRBJ2-1	-	TRBV19	CASSKTGTQNEQFF	TGTGCCAGTAGTAAAACCGGGACTCAAAATGAGCAGTTCTTC
TRBD1	TRBJ2-7	-	TRBV3-1/TRBV3-2	CASSQDRTTGYEQYF	TGTGCCAGCAGCCAAGATCGAACGACAGGGTACGAGCAGTACTTC
TRBD1	TRBJ2-7	-	TRBV6-2/TRBV6-3	CASSYSMVTGDYEQYF	TGTGCCAGCAGTTACTCCATGGTAACAGGGGACTACGAGCAGTACTTC
TRBD1	TRBJ2-2	-	TRBV10-3	CAISRTGASGELFF	TGTGCCATCAGCCGGACAGGGGCGAGCGGGGAGCTGTTTTTT
-	TRBJ1-1	-	TRBV15	CATSRGDSFYEAFF	TGTGCCACCAGCAGAGGGGACTCCTTTTACGAAGCTTTCTTT
-	TRBJ1-2	-	TRBV4-3	CASSQDAGGNYGYTF	TGCGCCAGCAGCCAAGATGCGGGCGGGAACTATGGCTACACCTTC
TRBD1	TRBJ2-2	-	TRBV11-3	CASSLIGQGDTGELFF	TGTGCCAGCAGCTTAATTGGACAGGGGGACACCGGGGAGCTGTTTTTT
-	TRBJ2-7	-	TRBV7-9	CASGGSGLAYEQYF	TGTGCCAGCGGGGGGAGCGGACTCGCCTACGAGCAGTACTTC
TRBD1	TRBJ2-7	-	TRBV29-1	CSVIPYLRGQIAYEQYF	TGCAGCGTTATACCTTATCTGAGGGGGCAAATCGCCTACGAGCAGTACTTC
TRBD1	TRBJ2-7	-	TRBV11-2	CASSPGQASYEQYF	TGTGCCAGCAGCCCGGGACAGGCATCCTACGAGCAGTACTTC